The rows below give T cell receptor beta chains drawn from one sample of a study of blood T cell repertoires in COVID-19. Using immunoSEQ multiplex PCR, the repertoire was profiled, and TCRdb retains in-frame clones only, with some absent. Of fewer than 300,000 clones detected, around 86% appear once; the ten largest clones hold 15% to 18%. Sequenced sample: PBMCs or T cells enriched from blood (not recorded which). Receptor source: a man aged 18 to 30 who had recovered from COVID-19. The CDR3 runs from the conserved cysteine through the conserved F or W. A D gene is named only where the DNA matches it firmly.

d_gene	v_gene	j_gene	CDR3aa
TRBD2	TRBV6-1	TRBJ2-7	CASSEKSGVAGGYEQYF
NA	TRBV7-9	TRBJ2-1	CASSLREFDFNEQFF
NA	TRBV30	TRBJ2-4	CAWSSPSGQQRYF
TRBD1	TRBV6-5	TRBJ1-1	CASSYSGQGRTEAFF
NA	TRBV5-4	TRBJ2-5	CASSLGGGLYQETQYF
NA	TRBV5-1	TRBJ1-2	CASSLFENYGYTF
NA	TRBV5-1	TRBJ2-2	CASSLVAGDTGELFF
NA	TRBV28	TRBJ1-2	CASSLWWQSPNYGYTF
TRBD1	TRBV5-1	TRBJ1-5	CASSSTGGYNQPQHF
TRBD1	TRBV18	TRBJ1-2	CASSPRDSLYGYTF
TRBD2	TRBV18	TRBJ2-1	CASSPQGLAGGRSEQFF
NA	TRBV28	TRBJ1-4	CASKPGTSKLFF
TRBD1	TRBV30	TRBJ2-7	CAWAGGSAREQYF
TRBD2	TRBV7-9	TRBJ2-3	CASSSGTSGSADTQYF
NA	TRBV6-1	TRBJ2-7	CASSEARLASSEQYF
TRBD2	TRBV7-9	TRBJ2-2	CAASSLARSSGELFF
NA	TRBV11-2	TRBJ2-1	CASSLSTGVFDNEQFF
TRBD1	TRBV19	TRBJ2-2	CASSNRGTNTGELFF
NA	TRBV5-1	TRBJ2-7	CASSLGTTLDSSYEQYF
NA	TRBV12-3/TRBV12-4	TRBJ1-2	CASSFLRDYGYTF
NA	TRBV30	TRBJ1-6	CAWSQEGNSPLHF
NA	TRBV3-1/TRBV3-2	TRBJ1-3	CASSYGASGNTIYF
NA	TRBV3-1/TRBV3-2	TRBJ1-5	CASSQGLLRTNTSNQPQHF
NA	TRBV6-5	TRBJ1-5	CASSYSRTIGNQPQHF
TRBD1	TRBV28	TRBJ1-1	CASSFPGQYEAFF
TRBD1	TRBV10-2	TRBJ1-5	CASSDRAYSNQPQHF
TRBD1	TRBV5-4	TRBJ1-5	CASSSGQGDEPQHF
NA	TRBV12-3/TRBV12-4	TRBJ1-1	CASRLIGTEAFF
NA	TRBV4-2	TRBJ2-1	CASSQDPRGLGEQFF
NA	TRBV7-2	TRBJ2-5	CASSLVGLMETQYF
TRBD1	TRBV5-6	TRBJ1-3	CASSLRDSSGNTIYF
TRBD2	TRBV6-1	TRBJ2-5	CASSELAGGSQETQYF
NA	TRBV5-1	TRBJ1-1	CASSLSGQTEAFF
TRBD2	TRBV4-1	TRBJ2-4	CASSQELASGRVKNIQYF
TRBD1	TRBV5-4	TRBJ1-4	CASRPDRGPNEKLFF
NA	TRBV2	TRBJ2-3	CASKKGGSTDTQYF
TRBD2	TRBV6-8	TRBJ2-6	CACGGGGGGGGANVLTF
NA	TRBV6-5	TRBJ2-2	CASSYDGRDTGELFF
NA	TRBV30	TRBJ1-2	CAWTGGGGNYGYTF
TRBD2	TRBV28	TRBJ2-1	CASSSPPAGGPVEQFF
NA	TRBV25-1	TRBJ1-1	CASTGQGWMHTEAFF
TRBD1	TRBV28	TRBJ1-1	CASSFDRVSTEAFF
TRBD2	TRBV5-1	TRBJ2-3	CASSLAGGEVDTQYF
TRBD1	TRBV11-3	TRBJ1-3	CASSLSRGLGNTIYF
NA	TRBV11-2	TRBJ2-7	CASSLVPGYEQYF
TRBD1	TRBV19	TRBJ1-2	CATQGQEDYGYTF
NA	TRBV18	TRBJ1-4	CASSPQWTAENEKLFF
NA	TRBV15	TRBJ1-4	CATSPNGQQEEANEKLFF
NA	TRBV7-6	TRBJ2-5	CASSLALETQYF
TRBD1	TRBV28	TRBJ1-2	CASFDRGPNYGYTF
TRBD2	TRBV7-8	TRBJ2-3	CASSGLAGGGDTQYF
NA	TRBV4-1	TRBJ1-6	CASSQNDARVRYNSPLHF
NA	TRBV6-5	TRBJ1-2	CASRGIGGNYGYTF
TRBD1	TRBV19	TRBJ1-5	CASSPQGGPNQPQHF
NA	TRBV11-2	TRBJ2-7	CASSLFLHAENGGEQYF
NA	TRBV15	TRBJ2-7	CATSRAAGVYEQYF
NA	TRBV28	TRBJ1-5	CASRLTRYSNQPQHF
NA	TRBV12-3/TRBV12-4	TRBJ2-7	CASSLGGTYEQYF
TRBD1	TRBV10-3	TRBJ2-6	CAISAGQGEGSGANVLTF